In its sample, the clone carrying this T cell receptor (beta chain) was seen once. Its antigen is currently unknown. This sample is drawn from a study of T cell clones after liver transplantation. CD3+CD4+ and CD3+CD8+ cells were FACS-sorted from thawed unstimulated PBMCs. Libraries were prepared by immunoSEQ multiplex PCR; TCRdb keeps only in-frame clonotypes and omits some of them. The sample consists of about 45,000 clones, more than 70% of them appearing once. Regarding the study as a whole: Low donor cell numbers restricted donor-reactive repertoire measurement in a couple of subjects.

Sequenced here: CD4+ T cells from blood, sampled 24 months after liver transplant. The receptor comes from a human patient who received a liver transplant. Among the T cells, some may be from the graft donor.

CDR3 in amino acids: CASSLGLAGRAYNEQFF. For the CDR3, the DNA is TGCGCCAGCAGCTTGGGACTAGCGGGGAGGGCCTACAATGAGCAGTTCTTC. This sequence joins TRBV5-1 and TRBJ2-1; 11 nucleotides match TRBD2. Germline-derived CDR1 and CDR2 are SGHRS and YFSETQ. The CDR3 is 17 amino acids. The J segment lost 2 bases and the V segment lost 0 bases, leaving 4 bases of the junction unmatched.